The clone carrying this T cell receptor beta chain was observed a handful of times. Its antigen is undetermined. These data belong to a study of T cell repertoires in cytomegalovirus infection. Turning to the study itself: Peptides in the study included HLA-C-restricted and HLA-B-restricted CMV epitopes. Public TCR beta signatures were indicative of both CMV infection and a matching HLA type.

TCRdb processed the reads anew with MiXCR; each CDR3 protein has one entry. Of approximately 990,000 distinct CDR3 sequences in the sample, approximately 33% were seen once. The sequencing used cultured CD8+ T cells from PBMCs, collected from culture after CMV antigen stimulation. The sequence was obtained from a human donor in good health (CMV status not recorded). Some clones in this sample may be carry-over from other donors' samples.

The CDR3 here is CASSPRVTRAGQPQHF. The CDR3 bases are TGTGCCAGCAGCCCCCGAGTTACGAGGGCGGGTCAGCCCCAGCATTTT. V gene TRBV6-5 combines with J gene TRBJ1-5, with unresolved D. Trimming removed 6 bases at V and 6 bases at J, with 21 bases between. CDR1 MNHEY and CDR2 SVGAGI come from the germline V gene. There are 16 residues in the CDR3.